The clone carrying this T cell receptor beta chain was observed a single time. Its antigen is not known. The data stem from a study of OX40 agonist ivuxolimab in advanced cancers. Produced via immunoSEQ multiplex PCR; TCRdb's table is partial and in-frame only. The sample lists 77,000 or so clones, 90% to 95% occurring once. Study-wide results and caveats: The study observed clonal expansion of CD4+ and CD8+ blood T cells by week 6 at 0.1 to 3.0 mg/kg.

V was pared by 9 bases and J by 1 base, with 9 bases between. This CDR3 region has 12 residues. Germline-derived CDR1 and CDR2 are LNHNV and YYDKDF (reference sequence). This clonotype originated in an adult with an advanced solid tumor such as melanoma, head and neck, liver or kidney cancer. Sample: CD4+ or CD8+ T cells sorted from blood, taken in a trial of the OX40 agonist ivuxolimab. This sequence joins TRBV15 and TRBJ2-5; unclear D gene. As DNA, the CDR3 is TGTGCCACATCCCCGGGCCAAGAGACCCAGTACTTC. It encodes CATSPGQETQYF.